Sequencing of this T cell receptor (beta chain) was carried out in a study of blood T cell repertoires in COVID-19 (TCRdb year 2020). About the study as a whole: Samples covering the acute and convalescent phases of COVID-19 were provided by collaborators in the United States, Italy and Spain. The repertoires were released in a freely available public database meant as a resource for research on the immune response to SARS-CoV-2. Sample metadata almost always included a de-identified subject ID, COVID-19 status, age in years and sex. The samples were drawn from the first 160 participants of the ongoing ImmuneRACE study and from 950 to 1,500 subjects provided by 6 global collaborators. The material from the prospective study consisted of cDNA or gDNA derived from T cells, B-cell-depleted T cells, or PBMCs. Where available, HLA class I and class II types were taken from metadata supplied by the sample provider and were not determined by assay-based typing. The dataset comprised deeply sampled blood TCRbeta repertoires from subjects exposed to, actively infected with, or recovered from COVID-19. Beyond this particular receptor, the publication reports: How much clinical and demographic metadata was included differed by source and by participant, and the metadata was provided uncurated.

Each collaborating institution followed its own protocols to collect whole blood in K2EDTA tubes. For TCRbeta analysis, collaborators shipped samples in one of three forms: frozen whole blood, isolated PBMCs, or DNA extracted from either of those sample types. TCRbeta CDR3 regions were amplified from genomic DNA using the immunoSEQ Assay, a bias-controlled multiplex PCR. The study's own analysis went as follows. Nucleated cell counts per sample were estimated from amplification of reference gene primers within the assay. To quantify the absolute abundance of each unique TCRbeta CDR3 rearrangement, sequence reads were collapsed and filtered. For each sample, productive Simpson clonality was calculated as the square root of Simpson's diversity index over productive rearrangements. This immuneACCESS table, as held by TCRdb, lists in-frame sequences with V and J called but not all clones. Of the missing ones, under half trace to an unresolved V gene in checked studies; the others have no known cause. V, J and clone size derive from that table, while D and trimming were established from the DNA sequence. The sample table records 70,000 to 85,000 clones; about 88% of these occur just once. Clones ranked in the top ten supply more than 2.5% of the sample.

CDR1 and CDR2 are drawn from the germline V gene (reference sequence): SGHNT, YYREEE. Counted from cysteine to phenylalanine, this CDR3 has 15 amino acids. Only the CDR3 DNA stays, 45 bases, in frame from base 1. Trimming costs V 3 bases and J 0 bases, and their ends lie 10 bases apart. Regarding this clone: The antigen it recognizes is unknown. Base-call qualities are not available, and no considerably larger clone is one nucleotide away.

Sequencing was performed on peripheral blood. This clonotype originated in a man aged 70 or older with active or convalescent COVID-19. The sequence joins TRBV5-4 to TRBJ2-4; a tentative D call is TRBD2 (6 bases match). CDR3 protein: CASSSGTVAKNIQYF. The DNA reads TGTGCCAGCAGCTCCGGGACTGTAGCCAAAAACATTCAGTACTTC. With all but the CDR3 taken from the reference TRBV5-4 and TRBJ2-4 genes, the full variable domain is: ETGVTQSPTHLIKTRGQQVTLRCSSQSGHNTVSWYQQALGQGPQFIFQYYREEENGRGNFPPRFSGLQFPNYSSELNVNALELDDSALYLCASSSGTVAKNIQYFGAGTRLSVL.